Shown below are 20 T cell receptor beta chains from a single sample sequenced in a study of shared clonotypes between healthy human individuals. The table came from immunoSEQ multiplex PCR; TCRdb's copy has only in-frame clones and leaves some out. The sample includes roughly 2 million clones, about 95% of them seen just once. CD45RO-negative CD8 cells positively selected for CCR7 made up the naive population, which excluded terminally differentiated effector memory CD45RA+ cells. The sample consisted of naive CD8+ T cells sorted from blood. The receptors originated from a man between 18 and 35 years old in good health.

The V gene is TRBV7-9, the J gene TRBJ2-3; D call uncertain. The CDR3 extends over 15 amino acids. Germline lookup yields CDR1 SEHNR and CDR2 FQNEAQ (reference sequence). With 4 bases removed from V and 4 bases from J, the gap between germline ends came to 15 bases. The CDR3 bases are TGTGCCAGCAGCTGGGCGGAAGGGCTTGCAGATACGCAGTATTTT. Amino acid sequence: CASSWAEGLADTQYF.

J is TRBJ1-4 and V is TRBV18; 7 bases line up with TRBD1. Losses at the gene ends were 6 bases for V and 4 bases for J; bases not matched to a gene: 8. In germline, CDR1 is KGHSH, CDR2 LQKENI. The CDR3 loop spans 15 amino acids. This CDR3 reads CASSPKTGSNEKLFF. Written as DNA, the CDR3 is TGTGCCAGCTCGCCAAAGACAGGGAGTAATGAAAAACTGTTTTTT. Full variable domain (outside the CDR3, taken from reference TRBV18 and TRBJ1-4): NAGVMQNPRHLVRRRGQEARLRCSPMKGHSHVYWYRQLPEEGLKFMVYLQKENIIDESGMPKERFSAEFPKEGPSILRIQQVVRGDSAAYFCASSPKTGSNEKLFFGSGTQLSVL.

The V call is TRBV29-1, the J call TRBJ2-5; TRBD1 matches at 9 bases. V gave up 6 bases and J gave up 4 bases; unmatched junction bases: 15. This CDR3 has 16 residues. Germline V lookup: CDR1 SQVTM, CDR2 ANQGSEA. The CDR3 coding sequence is TGCAGCGTCGTACCCTGGACAGGGGTTGTCCGAGAGACCCAGTACTTC. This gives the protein CSVVPWTGVVRETQYF.

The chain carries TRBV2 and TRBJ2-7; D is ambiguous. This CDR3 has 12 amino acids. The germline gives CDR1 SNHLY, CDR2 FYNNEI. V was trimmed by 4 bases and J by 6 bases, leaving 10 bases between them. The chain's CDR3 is CASSAIRLEQYF. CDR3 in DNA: TGTGCCAGCAGTGCAATTCGGCTCGAGCAGTACTTC.

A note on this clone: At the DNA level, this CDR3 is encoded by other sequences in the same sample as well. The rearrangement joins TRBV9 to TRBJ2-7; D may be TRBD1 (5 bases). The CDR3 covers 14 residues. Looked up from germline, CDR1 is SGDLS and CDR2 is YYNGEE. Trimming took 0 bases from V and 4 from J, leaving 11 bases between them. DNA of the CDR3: TGTGCCAGCAGCGTAGTGGCAGGGTCTTACGAGCAGTACTTC. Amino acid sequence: CASSVVAGSYEQYF.

CDR3 amino acids: CASSGDRGSGANVLTF. The CDR3 region has the DNA TGTGCCAGCAGTGGGGACAGGGGCTCTGGGGCCAACGTCCTGACTTTC. The chain has TRBV25-1 and TRBJ2-6; 10 positions agree with TRBD1. With V trimmed by 4 bases and J by 0 bases, 0 bases remained unmatched. This CDR3 has 16 residues. Germline CDR1 is MGHDK and CDR2 is SYGVNS. The full variable domain, rest sourced from reference TRBV25-1 and TRBJ2-6, is EADIYQTPRYLVIGTGKKITLECSQTMGHDKMYWYQQDPGMELHLIHYSYGVNSTEKGDLSSESTVSRIRTEHFPLTLESARPSHTSQYLCASSGDRGSGANVLTFGAGSRLTVL.

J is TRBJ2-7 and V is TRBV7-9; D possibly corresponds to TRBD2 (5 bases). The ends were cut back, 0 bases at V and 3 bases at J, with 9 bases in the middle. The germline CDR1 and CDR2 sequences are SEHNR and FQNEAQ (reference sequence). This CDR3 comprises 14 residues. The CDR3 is CASSLANRGYEQYF. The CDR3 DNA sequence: TGTGCCAGCAGCTTAGCGAACCGGGGCTACGAGCAGTACTTC.

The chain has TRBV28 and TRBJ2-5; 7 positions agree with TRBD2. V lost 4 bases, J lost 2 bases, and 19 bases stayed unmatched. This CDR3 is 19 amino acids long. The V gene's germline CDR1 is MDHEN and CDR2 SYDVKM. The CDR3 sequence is CASSYTLASGLVGQETQYF. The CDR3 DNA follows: TGTGCCAGCAGTTACACACTAGCGTCGGGGCTGGTCGGGCAAGAGACCCAGTACTTC. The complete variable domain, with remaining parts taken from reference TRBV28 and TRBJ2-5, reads DVKVTQSSRYLVKRTGEKVFLECVQDMDHENMFWYRQDPGLGLRLIYFSYDVKMKEKGDIPEGYSVSREKKERFSLILESASTNQTSMYLCASSYTLASGLVGQETQYFGPGTRLLVL.

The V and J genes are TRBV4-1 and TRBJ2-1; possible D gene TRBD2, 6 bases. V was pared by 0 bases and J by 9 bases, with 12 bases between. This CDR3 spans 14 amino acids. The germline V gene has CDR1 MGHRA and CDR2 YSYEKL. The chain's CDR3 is CASSQEWGDGEQFF. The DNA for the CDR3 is TGCGCCAGCAGCCAAGAATGGGGGGACGGTGAGCAGTTCTTC.

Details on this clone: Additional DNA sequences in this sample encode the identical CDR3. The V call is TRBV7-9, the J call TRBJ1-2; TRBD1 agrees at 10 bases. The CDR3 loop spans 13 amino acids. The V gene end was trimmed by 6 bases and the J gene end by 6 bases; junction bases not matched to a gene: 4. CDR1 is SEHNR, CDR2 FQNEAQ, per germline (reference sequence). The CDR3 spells CASSSGTGDGYTF. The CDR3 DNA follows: TGTGCCAGCAGTTCCGGGACAGGGGATGGCTACACCTTC.

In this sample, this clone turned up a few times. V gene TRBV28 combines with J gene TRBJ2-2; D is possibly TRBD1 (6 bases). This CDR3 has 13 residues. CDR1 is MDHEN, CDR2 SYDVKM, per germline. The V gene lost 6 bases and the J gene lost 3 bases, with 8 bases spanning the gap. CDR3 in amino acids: CASSPGDTGELFF. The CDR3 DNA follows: TGTGCCAGCAGCCCAGGGGACACCGGGGAGCTGTTTTTT.

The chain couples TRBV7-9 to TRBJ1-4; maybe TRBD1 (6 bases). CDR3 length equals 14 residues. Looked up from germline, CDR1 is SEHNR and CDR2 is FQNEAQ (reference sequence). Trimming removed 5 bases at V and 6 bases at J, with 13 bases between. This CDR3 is CASSDGGEDEKLFF. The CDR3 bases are TGTGCCAGCAGCGACGGGGGCGAAGATGAAAAACTGTTTTTT. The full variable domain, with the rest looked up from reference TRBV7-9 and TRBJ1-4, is DTGVSQNPRHKITKRGQNVTFRCDPISEHNRLYWYRQTLGQGPEFLTYFQNEAQLEKSRLLSDRFSAERPKGSFSTLEIQRTEQGDSAMYLCASSDGGEDEKLFFGSGTQLSVL.

CDR3: CASSVDNLGVGELFF. In DNA, the CDR3 is TGTGCCAGCAGCGTCGATAACCTAGGGGTGGGGGAGCTGTTTTTT. The gene calls are TRBV9 and TRBJ2-2; D might be TRBD1 (5 bases). Trimming shortened V by 2 bases and J by 8 bases, and 16 bases separated the two germline ends. The V gene's germline CDR1 is SGDLS and CDR2 YYNGEE. This CDR3 region has 15 residues.

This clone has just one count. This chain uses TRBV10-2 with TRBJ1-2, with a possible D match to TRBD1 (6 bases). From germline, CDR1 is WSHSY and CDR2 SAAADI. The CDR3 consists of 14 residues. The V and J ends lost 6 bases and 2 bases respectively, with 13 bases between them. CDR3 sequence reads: CASRGGQLNYGYTF. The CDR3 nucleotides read TGCGCCAGCAGGGGCGGACAGTTAAACTATGGCTACACCTTC.

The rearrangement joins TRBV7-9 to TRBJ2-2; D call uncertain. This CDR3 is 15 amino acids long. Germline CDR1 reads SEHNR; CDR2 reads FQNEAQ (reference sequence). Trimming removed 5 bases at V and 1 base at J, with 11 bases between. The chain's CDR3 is CASSPPLQNTGELFF. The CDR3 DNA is TGTGCCAGCAGCCCCCCACTTCAGAACACCGGGGAGCTGTTTTTT.

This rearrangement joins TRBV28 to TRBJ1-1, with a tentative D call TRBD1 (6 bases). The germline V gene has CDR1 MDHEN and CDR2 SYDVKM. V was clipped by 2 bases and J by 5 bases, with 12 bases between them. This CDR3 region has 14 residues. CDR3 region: CASSLLPGATEAFF. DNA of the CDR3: TGTGCCAGCAGTTTACTCCCAGGGGCTACTGAAGCTTTCTTT.

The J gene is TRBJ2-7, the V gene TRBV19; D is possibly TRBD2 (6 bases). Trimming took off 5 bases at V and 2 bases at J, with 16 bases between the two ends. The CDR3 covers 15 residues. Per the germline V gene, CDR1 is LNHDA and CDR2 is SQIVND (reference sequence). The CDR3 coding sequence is TGTGCCAGTAGTTCAGCCGCGGGATCCCCCTACGAGCAGTACTTC. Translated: CASSSAAGSPYEQYF.

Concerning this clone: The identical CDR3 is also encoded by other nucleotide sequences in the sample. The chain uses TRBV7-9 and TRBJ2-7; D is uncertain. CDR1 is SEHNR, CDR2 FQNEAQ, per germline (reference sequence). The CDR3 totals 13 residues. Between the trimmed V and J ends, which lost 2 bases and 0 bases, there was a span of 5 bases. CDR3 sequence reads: CASSLMSSYEQYF. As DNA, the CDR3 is TGTGCCAGCAGCTTAATGAGCTCCTACGAGCAGTACTTC.

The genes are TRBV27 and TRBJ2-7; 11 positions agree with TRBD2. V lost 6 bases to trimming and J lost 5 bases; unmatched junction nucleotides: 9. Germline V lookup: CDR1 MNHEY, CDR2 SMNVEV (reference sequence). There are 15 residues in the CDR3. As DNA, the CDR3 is TGTGCCAGCAGCCCAACTAGCGGGAGCAACCACGAGCAGTACTTC. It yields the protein CASSPTSGSNHEQYF.

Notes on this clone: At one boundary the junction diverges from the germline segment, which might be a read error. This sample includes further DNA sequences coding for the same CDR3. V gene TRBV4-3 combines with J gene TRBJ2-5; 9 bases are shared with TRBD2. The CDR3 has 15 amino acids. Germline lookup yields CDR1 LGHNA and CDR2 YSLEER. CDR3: CASSQGLALQETQYF. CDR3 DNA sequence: TGCGCCAGCAGTCAAGGACTAGCGCTCCAAGAGACCCAGTACTTC.